This TCR beta chain was identified in a study of blood T cell repertoires in COVID-19. Across the whole study: Samples taken during acute and convalescent COVID-19 were collected in the United States, Italy and Spain. PBMCs, B-cell-depleted T cells, or T cells were the source of the cDNA or gDNA that made up the material.

Generated by immunoSEQ multiplex PCR, the TCRdb table keeps only in-frame clones and is missing some. The sample lists 120,000 to 150,000 clones, approximately 85% occurring once. Germline V CDR1 and CDR2: MNHEY, SMNVEV (reference sequence). J lost 6 bases, V lost 6 bases, and 10 bases had no gene match. The CDR3 covers 14 residues. The sequence derives from a man aged 45 to 65 with acute or convalescent COVID-19. Source material: peripheral blood. V and J are TRBV27 and TRBJ1-2, with TRBD1 matching 7 bases. The CDR3 bases are TGTGCCAGCAGCCCTGTATCGACAGGGCATGGCTACACCTTC. This codes for CASSPVSTGHGYTF.